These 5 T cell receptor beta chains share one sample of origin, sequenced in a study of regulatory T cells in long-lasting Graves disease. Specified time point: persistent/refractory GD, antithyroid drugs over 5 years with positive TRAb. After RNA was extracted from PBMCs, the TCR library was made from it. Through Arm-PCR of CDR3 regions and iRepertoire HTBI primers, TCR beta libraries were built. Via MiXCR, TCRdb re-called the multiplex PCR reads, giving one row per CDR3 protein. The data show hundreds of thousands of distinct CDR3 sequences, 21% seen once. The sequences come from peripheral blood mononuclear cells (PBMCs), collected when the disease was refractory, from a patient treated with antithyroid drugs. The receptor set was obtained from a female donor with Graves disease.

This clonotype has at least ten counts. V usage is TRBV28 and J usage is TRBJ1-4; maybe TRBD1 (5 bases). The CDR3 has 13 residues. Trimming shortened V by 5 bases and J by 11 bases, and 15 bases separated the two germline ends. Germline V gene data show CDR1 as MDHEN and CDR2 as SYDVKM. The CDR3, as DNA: TGTGCCAGCAGTGTCCAACAGGTTAACAAACTGTTTTTT. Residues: CASSVQQVNKLFF.

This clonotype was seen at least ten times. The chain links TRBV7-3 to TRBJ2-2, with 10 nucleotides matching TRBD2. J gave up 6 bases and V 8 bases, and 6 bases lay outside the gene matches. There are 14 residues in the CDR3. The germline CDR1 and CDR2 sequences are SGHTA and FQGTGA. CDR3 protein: CASALAGGAGELFF. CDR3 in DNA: TGTGCCAGCGCATTAGCGGGAGGCGCCGGGGAGCTGTTTTTT.

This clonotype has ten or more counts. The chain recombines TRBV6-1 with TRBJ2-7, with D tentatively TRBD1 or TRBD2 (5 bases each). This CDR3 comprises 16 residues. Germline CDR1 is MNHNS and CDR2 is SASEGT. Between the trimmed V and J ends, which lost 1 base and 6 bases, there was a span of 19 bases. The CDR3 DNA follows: TGTGCCAGCAGTGAAGTTTGGGACCCCTCCCCTCGCGAGCAGTACTTC. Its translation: CASSEVWDPSPREQYF.

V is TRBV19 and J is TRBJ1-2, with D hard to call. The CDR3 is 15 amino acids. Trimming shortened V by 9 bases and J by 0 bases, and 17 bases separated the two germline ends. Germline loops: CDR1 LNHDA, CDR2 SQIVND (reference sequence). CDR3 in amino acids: CASTAWGTTNYGYTF. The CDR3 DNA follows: TGTGCCAGCACCGCATGGGGAACCACTAACTATGGCTACACCTTC.

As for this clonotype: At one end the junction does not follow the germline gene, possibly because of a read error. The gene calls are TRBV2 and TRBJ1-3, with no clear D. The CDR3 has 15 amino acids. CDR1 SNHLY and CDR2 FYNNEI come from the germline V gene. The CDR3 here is CASSEGGSSGNTIYF. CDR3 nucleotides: TGTGCCAGCAGCGAAGGTGGTAGCTCTGGAAACACCATATATTTT.